This record concerns one T cell receptor (beta chain) sequence. TCRbeta library preparation incorporated unique molecular identifiers. One entry per CDR3 protein, called by TCRdb with MiXCR from the PCR reads. The sample includes roughly 90,000 distinct CDR3 sequences, 12% of them seen just once. This sample was taken from a study of T-cell reconstitution after alpha-beta-depleted transplantation in children. The TCR sequence derives from a human donor who donated a stem cell graft to a child with inherited bone marrow failure. Sequenced material: PBMCs from the stem cell graft donor, taken from the stem cell graft.

The CDR3 reads CSARDTPGELFF. CDR3 nucleotides: TGCAGTGCTAGAGACACGCCCGGGGAGCTGTTTTTT. This sequence joins TRBV20-1 and TRBJ2-2; D gene uncertain. Germline values: CDR1 DFQATT, CDR2 SNEGSKA (reference sequence). With 0 bases removed from V and 6 bases from J, the gap between germline ends came to 5 bases. The CDR3 has 12 residues.